This is a list of T cell receptor beta chains from one sample in a study of blood T cell repertoires in COVID-19. The protocol was immunoSEQ multiplex PCR, while the TCRdb copy is restricted to in-frame clones and leaves out a portion. The sample has approximately 210,000 clones, approximately 79% seen once. The sample consisted of peripheral blood. The receptor set was obtained from a human donor in a cohort sampled during active COVID-19. CDR3s include the opening cysteine and the closing phenylalanine or tryptophan. A D gene is named only where the DNA matches it firmly. Clone size is given for some rows only: seen once, a few or many times, or a class if the clone is expanded.

j_gene	abundance	len	d_gene	v_gene	CDR3nt	CDR3aa
TRBJ2-7	few	15	TRBD2	TRBV24-1	TGTGCCACCAGTGATGGGACTAGCGGATCCTACGAGCAGTACTTC	CATSDGTSGSYEQYF
TRBJ1-2	.	15	TRBD1	TRBV4-1	TGCGCCAGCAGCCCCACACACGCAGGGGGCGGTGGCTACACCTTC	CASSPTHAGGGGYTF
TRBJ2-7	.	12	TRBD1	TRBV30	TGTGCCTGGGGGACAGGGGTAGGGGAGCAGTACTTC	CAWGTGVGEQYF
TRBJ1-2	.	14	TRBD1	TRBV28	TGTGCCAGCACCCTACAGGGGGGTTTCTATGGCTACACCTTC	CASTLQGGFYGYTF
TRBJ1-4	.	15	TRBD1	TRBV19	TGTGCCAGTAGTCCGGGACAGAAGTATAATGAAAAACTGTTTTTT	CASSPGQKYNEKLFF
TRBJ2-5	.	17	TRBD2	TRBV27	TGTGCCAGCAGCCGTCCCCCGGGACTAGCGGGAGGGGAGACCCAGTACTTC	CASSRPPGLAGGETQYF
TRBJ2-3	.	12	.	TRBV24-1	TGTGCCACCGGCGAGGGTACAGATACGCAGTATTTT	CATGEGTDTQYF
TRBJ1-1	.	15	.	TRBV3-1/TRBV3-2	TGTGCCAGCAGCCAAGGGAGGGGTTGGGTCACTGAAGCTTTCTTT	CASSQGRGWVTEAFF
TRBJ1-1	.	13	.	TRBV9	TGTGCCAGCAGCCCGGCGGCAGTTACTGAAGCTTTCTTT	CASSPAAVTEAFF
TRBJ2-5	.	11	.	TRBV20-1	TGCAGTGCTAGCAGACAAGAGACCCAGTACTTC	CSASRQETQYF
TRBJ1-1	.	13	TRBD1	TRBV28	TGTGCCAGCACTTACAGGGGGAACACTGAAGCTTTCTTT	CASTYRGNTEAFF
TRBJ1-4	.	15	TRBD1	TRBV19	TGTGCCAGTAGTATCCGGGGACAGAGAAATGAAAAACTGTTTTTT	CASSIRGQRNEKLFF
TRBJ2-7	.	16	TRBD2	TRBV4-1	TGCGCCAGCAGCCAGACTACTAGCGGGAGGGCCCACGAGCAGTACTTC	CASSQTTSGRAHEQYF
TRBJ2-7	.	14	TRBD1	TRBV11-2	TGTGCCAGCAGCACCGACAGGGCCTCCTACGAGCAGTACTTC	CASSTDRASYEQYF
TRBJ2-3	.	17	TRBD2	TRBV5-1	TGCGCCAGCAGCTTGGAAGGGCTAGCGGGAGGGGCAGATACGCAGTATTTT	CASSLEGLAGGADTQYF
TRBJ1-4	.	14	TRBD1	TRBV6-5	TGTGCCAGCAGTTTCGGACAGGGCGGAGAAAAACTGTTTTTT	CASSFGQGGEKLFF
TRBJ2-7	.	14	TRBD2	TRBV6-2/TRBV6-3	TGTGCCAGCAGTTACGGGGGGGACTTCTACGAGCAGTACTTC	CASSYGGDFYEQYF
TRBJ2-5	.	17	.	TRBV21-1	TGTGCCAGCAGCCGTAGCGGGAGGACTAGATACCAAGAGACCCAGTACTTC	CASSRSGRTRYQETQYF
TRBJ1-5	many	16	.	TRBV19	TGTGCCAGTAGTATTCTTTCCGTTTCGAGCAATCAGCCCCAGCATTTT	CASSILSVSSNQPQHF
TRBJ1-1	.	16	TRBD1	TRBV27	TGTGCCAGCCATAGGGGGCAGGGGGGACTGGGCACTGAAGCTTTCTTT	CASHRGQGGLGTEAFF
TRBJ2-7	.	14	.	TRBV11-2	TGTGCCAGCAGCCCCCGGGACAAGATCTACGAGCAGTACTTC	CASSPRDKIYEQYF
TRBJ2-7	.	14	TRBD2	TRBV19	TGTGCCAGTAGTCGGCTAGCGGGCGACGCCGAGCAGTACTTC	CASSRLAGDAEQYF
TRBJ1-3	.	16	.	TRBV3-1/TRBV3-2	TGTGCCAGCAGCCAAGTGCGGAGCCTCTCTGGAAACACCATATATTTT	CASSQVRSLSGNTIYF
TRBJ2-7	.	16	TRBD1	TRBV11-1	TGTGCCAGCAGCTTATTACCGGGACAGGGGATCTACGAGCAGTACTTC	CASSLLPGQGIYEQYF
TRBJ1-2	.	13	TRBD1	TRBV6-6	TGTGCCAGCAATAAACAGGGGCTGGATGGCTACACCTTC	CASNKQGLDGYTF
TRBJ2-1	.	18	TRBD2	TRBV4-3	TGCGCCAGCAGCCTAAAACCCCCGGGACTAGCGGGAGACCTTGAGCAGTTCTTC	CASSLKPPGLAGDLEQFF
TRBJ2-1	.	15	TRBD2	TRBV2	TGTGCCAGCAGCGGGACTAGCGGGGATTACAATGAGCAGTTCTTC	CASSGTSGDYNEQFF
TRBJ2-7	once	16	TRBD1	TRBV19	TGTGCCAGTAGTATAGATCTTAGGACAGGGGGCTACGAGCAGTACTTC	CASSIDLRTGGYEQYF
TRBJ1-1	.	14	TRBD1	TRBV2	TGTGCCAGCAGAGGGGACAGGGGAGGCACTGAAGCTTTCTTT	CASRGDRGGTEAFF
TRBJ2-7	.	14	TRBD2	TRBV15	TGTGCCACCAGCAGTAGCGGGAGGATAGACGAGCAGTACTTC	CATSSSGRIDEQYF
TRBJ1-4	.	14	.	TRBV10-3	TGTGCCATCAGTCGCGGGGGGACTAATGAAAAACTGTTTTTT	CAISRGGTNEKLFF
TRBJ2-1	.	13	TRBD2	TRBV5-4	TGTGCCAGCAGACAGCGGGATAACAATGAGCAGTTCTTC	CASRQRDNNEQFF
TRBJ1-5	many	14	.	TRBV27	TGTGCCAGCGCCCAGCGGCATAGCAATCAGCCCCAGCATTTT	CASAQRHSNQPQHF
TRBJ1-1	.	15	.	TRBV5-6	TGTGCCAGCAGCTGGGGGGGCACTGTAAACACTGAAGCTTTCTTT	CASSWGGTVNTEAFF
TRBJ2-7	.	12	.	TRBV6-5	TGTGCCAGCAGCGCCCGGGGGTGGGAGCAGTACTTC	CASSARGWEQYF
TRBJ2-2	.	15	.	TRBV9	TGTGCCAGCAGCGTAGCTCTGGGGGCAGCCGGGGAGCTGTTTTTT	CASSVALGAAGELFF
TRBJ2-1	.	15	TRBD2	TRBV7-6	TGTGCCAGCAGCTTGAGGACTAGCGGTTACAATGAGCAGTTCTTC	CASSLRTSGYNEQFF
TRBJ1-5	.	16	.	TRBV7-9	TGTGCCAGCAGCTTAGCGTCGGGGCAGGGGAATCAGCCCCAGCATTTT	CASSLASGQGNQPQHF
TRBJ1-1	.	15	.	TRBV19	TGTGCCAGTAGTCGGTGGCAGGGGATGGGGACTGAAGCTTTCTTT	CASSRWQGMGTEAFF
TRBJ1-2	.	11	TRBD1	TRBV7-2	TGTGCCAGCAGCCCCCGGACAGGGTTCACCTTC	CASSPRTGFTF
TRBJ2-7	few	14	TRBD1	TRBV4-3	TGCGCCAGCAGCTCTCGACAGGGGATCCACGAGCAGTACTTC	CASSSRQGIHEQYF
TRBJ2-6	.	18	TRBD2	TRBV6-2/TRBV6-3	TGTGCCAGCAGTTACTCGACTAGCGGGAGGACTGGGGCCAACGTCCTGACTTTC	CASSYSTSGRTGANVLTF